Below, 10 T cell receptor beta chains from the same sample are listed, as sequenced in a study of cytomegalovirus exposure and HLA in healthy donors (dated by TCRdb to about 2017). Receptors were amplified or captured by the immunoSEQ multiplex PCR assay. Not all clones reach the TCRdb copy of this immuneACCESS table, which keeps in-frame sequences only. Checked studies attribute under half of the gap to unresolved V genes and leave the rest unexplained. This sample comprises 160,000 or so clones, around nine tenths of them detected only once. The ten largest clones take up roughly 3% of the sample. The sample comprised PBMCs. The receptors here all came from a man between 18 and 29 years old in good health and CMV-seronegative.

This clone was recorded only once. V is TRBV5-6 and J is TRBJ1-1; D possibly corresponds to TRBD1 (6 bases). Between the trimmed V and J ends, which lost 0 bases and 2 bases, there was a span of 11 bases. Germline values: CDR1 SGHDT, CDR2 YYEEEE. The CDR3 covers 15 residues. This CDR3 reads CASSLGQARNTEAFF. DNA of the CDR3: TGTGCCAGCAGCTTGGGACAGGCTCGAAACACTGAAGCTTTCTTT.

The chain recombines TRBV29-1 with TRBJ2-3; 12 nucleotides line up with TRBD2. CDR3 length: 19 amino acids. J was trimmed by 4 bases and V by 1 base; bases with no gene match: 15. CDR1 SQVTM and CDR2 ANQGSEA come from the germline V gene. The CDR3 nucleotides read TGCAGCGTTGAAGGTCCAGGGGAGGCTAGCGGGAGGGGTCCAGATACGCAGTATTTT. It specifies CSVEGPGEASGRGPDTQYF.

The genes are TRBV10-3 and TRBJ2-7, with D possibly matching TRBD1 (5 bases). Looked up from germline, CDR1 is ENHRY and CDR2 is SYGVKD. The CDR3 has 17 amino acids. Deletions cut 0 bases from V and 6 bases from J, with 21 bases between. The DNA of the CDR3 is TGTGCCATCAGTGAGTCGGAAGACAGCCCTAGACGTTTCGAGCAGTACTTC. Encoded protein: CAISESEDSPRRFEQYF.

This chain links TRBV18 with TRBJ1-5, with D unresolved. CDR3 size: 13 residues. Germline V gene data show CDR1 as KGHSH and CDR2 as LQKENI. Deletions cut 0 bases from V and 8 bases from J, with 8 bases between. The DNA of the CDR3 is TGTGCCAGCTCACCACCGTCAGTGGAGCCCCAGCATTTT. Protein product: CASSPPSVEPQHF.

The J gene is TRBJ2-1, the V gene TRBV4-3, with D maybe TRBD2 (5 bases). Between the trimmed V and J ends, which lost 1 base and 3 bases, there was a span of 10 bases. Germline lookup yields CDR1 LGHNA and CDR2 YSLEER. CDR3 length equals 15 residues. CDR3 DNA: TGCGCCAGCAGCCAAGTATTTGAGGGCTACAATGAGCAGTTCTTC. Its translation is CASSQVFEGYNEQFF.

V is TRBV2 and J is TRBJ1-3, with TRBD1 matching 10 bases. From germline, CDR1 is SNHLY and CDR2 FYNNEI. V lost 6 bases, J lost 4 bases, and 9 bases stayed unmatched. The CDR3 loop spans 16 amino acids. The CDR3: CASSLPDRGFGNTIYF. The CDR3 region has the DNA TGTGCCAGCAGCCTTCCGGACAGGGGGTTCGGAAACACCATATATTTT.

The chain combines TRBV5-1 with TRBJ2-1, with 9 bases that match TRBD1. The germline gives CDR1 SGHRS, CDR2 YFSETQ. V trimming: 4 bases; J trimming: 6 bases; junction bases outside the gene matches: 8. The CDR3 runs to 15 residues. Here the CDR3 DNA reads TGCGCCAGCAGCCCCGGGACAGGGTGGGCCAATGAGCAGTTCTTC. Translating gives CASSPGTGWANEQFF.

There are a few counts of this clone. The genes are TRBV5-1 and TRBJ2-1; a possible D gene is TRBD2 (5 bases). The CDR3 spans 15 residues. Trimming left V 0 bases short and J 2 bases short, with 9 bases between. In germline, CDR1 is SGHRS, CDR2 YFSETQ. For the CDR3, the DNA is TGCGCCAGCAGCTTGGCGGGGAAGACCTACAATGAGCAGTTCTTC. This encodes CASSLAGKTYNEQFF.

This clone has just one count. The chain couples TRBV10-3 to TRBJ1-2; the match to TRBD1 covers 8 bases. Per the germline V gene, CDR1 is ENHRY and CDR2 is SYGVKD. The CDR3 length is 18 residues. J gave up 4 bases and V 5 bases, and 18 bases lay outside the gene matches. The CDR3 nucleotides are TGTGCCATCAGTTTTCAGGGGGCGCCTAGTAAGGAGGCCTATGGCTACACCTTC. Its translation: CAISFQGAPSKEAYGYTF.

The chain uses TRBV5-6 and TRBJ1-1; perhaps TRBD1 as D (5 bases). Germline CDR1 is SGHDT and CDR2 is YYEEEE. CDR3 length: 15 amino acids. The ends were cut back, 7 bases at V and 1 base at J, with 17 bases in the middle. The CDR3 region is CASAGLLRTNTEAFF. CDR3 nucleotide sequence: TGTGCCAGCGCGGGACTCCTCCGGACGAACACTGAAGCTTTCTTT.